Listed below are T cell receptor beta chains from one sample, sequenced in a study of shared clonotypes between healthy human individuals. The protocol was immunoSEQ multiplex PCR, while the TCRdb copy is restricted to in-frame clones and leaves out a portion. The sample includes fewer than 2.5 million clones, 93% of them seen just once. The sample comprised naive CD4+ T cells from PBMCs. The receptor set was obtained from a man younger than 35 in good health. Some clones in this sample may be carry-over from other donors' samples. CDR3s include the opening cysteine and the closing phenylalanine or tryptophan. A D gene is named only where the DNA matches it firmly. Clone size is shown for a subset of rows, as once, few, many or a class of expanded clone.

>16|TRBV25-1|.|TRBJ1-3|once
CASSGGQRSSGNTIYF
TGTGCCAGCAGTGGTGGACAAAGGAGCTCTGGAAACACCATATATTTT
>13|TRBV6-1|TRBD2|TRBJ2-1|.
CASSEGGGDEQFF
TGTGCCAGCAGTGAAGGGGGGGGAGATGAGCAGTTCTTC
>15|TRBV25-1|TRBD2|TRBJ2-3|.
CASSPTSGSADTQYF
TGTGCCAGCAGTCCCACTAGCGGGAGCGCAGATACGCAGTATTTT
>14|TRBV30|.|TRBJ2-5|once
CAWSVDWGGETQYF
TGTGCCTGGAGTGTTGATTGGGGCGGAGAGACCCAGTACTTC
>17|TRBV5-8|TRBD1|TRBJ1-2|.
CASSLVGGTPTNYGYTF
TGTGCCAGCAGCTTGGTAGGGGGCACCCCTACTAACTATGGCTACACCTTC
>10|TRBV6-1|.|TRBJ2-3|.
CARETDTQYF
TGTGCCAGAGAAACAGATACGCAGTATTTT
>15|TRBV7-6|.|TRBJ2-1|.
CASSWGTSLYNEQFF
TGTGCCAGCAGCTGGGGGACGAGCCTCTACAATGAGCAGTTCTTC
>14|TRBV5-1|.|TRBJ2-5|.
CASSYGTSKETQYF
TGCGCCAGCAGCTACGGGACAAGTAAAGAGACCCAGTACTTC
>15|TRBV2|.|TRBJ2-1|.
CASSEQRSSYNEQFF
TGTGCCAGCAGTGAACAACGGAGCTCCTACAATGAGCAGTTCTTC
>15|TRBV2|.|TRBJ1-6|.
CASSEALREGLTLHF
TGTGCCAGCAGTGAAGCGCTTCGGGAGGGTCTCACCCTCCACTTT
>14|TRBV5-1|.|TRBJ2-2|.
CASSLAQNTGELFF
TGCGCCAGCAGCTTGGCACAGAACACCGGGGAGCTGTTTTTT
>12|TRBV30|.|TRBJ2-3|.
CAWSVSMDTQYF
TGTGCCTGGAGTGTATCCATGGATACGCAGTATTTT
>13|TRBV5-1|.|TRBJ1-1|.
CASSSDPNTEAFF
TGCGCCAGCAGCTCCGACCCGAACACTGAAGCTTTCTTT
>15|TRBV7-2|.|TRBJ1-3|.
CASSLVSGTGNTIYF
TGTGCCAGCAGCTTAGTATCCGGCACTGGAAACACCATATATTTT